The sequence of this T cell receptor beta chain was determined in a study of blood T cell repertoires in COVID-19. Sequenced by immunoSEQ multiplex PCR; TCRdb stores in-frame clones only, minus some. The table records roughly 75,000 clones, about 89% of them present only once. Germline loops: CDR1 SGHRS, CDR2 YFSETQ. Between the trimmed V and J ends, which lost 0 bases and 2 bases, there was a span of 6 bases. There are 14 residues in the CDR3. Sequenced material: peripheral blood. The clonotype was recovered from a man aged 55-75 years with acute or convalescent COVID-19. V and J are TRBV5-1 and TRBJ1-3; D is undetermined. Written as DNA, the CDR3 is TGCGCCAGCAGCTTGGGGAGCCCTGGAAACACCATATATTTT. This translates into CASSLGSPGNTIYF.